A single sample is the source of the 26 T cell receptor beta chains below, sequenced in a study of blood T cells in healthy people across ages. The use of a sample-barcoded 5' primer and a J-beta primer mix characterized a second PCR of 7 to 11 cycles. TCRdb processed the 5' RACE reads anew with MiXCR; each CDR3 protein has one entry. The data hold fewer than 1.5 million distinct CDR3 sequences, with around 39% observed a single time. Sequences were obtained from blood. Receptor source: a woman aged 18-29 years in good health.

This clonotype appeared a few times. This chain links TRBV27 with TRBJ2-5; 7 bases line up with TRBD2. Germline CDR1 reads MNHEY; CDR2 reads SMNVEV (reference sequence). The CDR3 contains 15 residues. V lost 8 bases and J lost 2; bases outside the gene matches: 11. The DNA for the CDR3 is TGTGCCAGCCGACTAGCCGATTCTGCACAAGAGACCCAGTACTTC. Translating gives CASRLADSAQETQYF.

V and J are TRBV20-1 and TRBJ2-3; unclear D gene. The CDR3 consists of 12 residues. CDR1 and CDR2 from the germline V gene are DFQATT and SNEGSKA (reference sequence). V was pared by 2 bases and J by 2 bases, with 5 bases between. CDR3 sequence: CSARYTTDTQYF. The CDR3 bases are TGCAGTGCTAGATACACCACAGATACGCAGTATTTT.

Concerning this clonotype itself: One base away lies a much larger clone, so this may be a sequencing read error. The chain recombines TRBV7-9 with TRBJ2-3; D is ambiguous. Germline CDR1 and CDR2: SEHNR and FQNEAQ (reference sequence). The V end lost 6 bases, the J end lost 10 bases, and 14 bases lay between the germline ends. This CDR3 spans 12 amino acids. The CDR3 sequence: CASRVSGDAQYF. Here the CDR3 DNA reads TGTGCCAGCAGGGTCAGTGGTGATGCGCAGTATTTT.

This clonotype was found a few times. The rearrangement uses TRBV12-3 or TRBV12-4 and TRBJ2-7, with D perhaps TRBD1 (6 bases). V lost 3 bases, J lost 6 bases, and 12 bases lay in between. The CDR3 consists of 13 residues. The CDR3 region is CASSFNRDGEQYF. The CDR3 region has the DNA TGTGCCAGCAGTTTCAACAGGGACGGCGAGCAGTACTTC.

In regard to this clonotype: One end of the junction varies from germline; a read error may be responsible. CDR3: CASSLGLAAEAQYF. The CDR3, as DNA: TGTGCCAGCAGTCTCGGACTAGCGGCAGAGGCCCAGTACTTC. The V gene is TRBV25-1, the J gene TRBJ2-5, with 10 bases matching TRBD2. This CDR3 region has 14 residues. Germline V gene lookup returns CDR1 MGHDK and CDR2 SYGVNS. The full variable domain, in which reference TRBV25-1 and TRBJ2-5 provide the parts outside the CDR3, is EADIYQTPRYLVIGTGKKITLECSQTMGHDKMYWYQQDPGMELHLIHYSYGVNSTEKGDLSSESTVSRIRTEHFPLTLESARPSHTSQYLCASSLGLAAEAQYFGPGTRLLVL.

This clonotype came up a few times. This sequence joins TRBV18 and TRBJ1-5; 7 bases agree with TRBD1. The CDR3 runs to 14 residues. CDR1 is KGHSH and CDR2 is LQKENI in the germline V gene. Trimming took 5 bases from V and 8 from J; bases not matched to a gene: 9. As DNA, the CDR3 is TGTGCCAGCTCATCGAGCACAGGGGACAAGCCCCAGCATTTT. Translating it yields CASSSSTGDKPQHF.

This clonotype was picked up a small number of times. This sequence joins TRBV7-2 and TRBJ2-7; 7 positions match TRBD1. The CDR3 covers 13 residues. Germline V gene data show CDR1 as SGHTA and CDR2 as FQGNSA. V was clipped by 5 bases and J by 3 bases; unmatched bases: 4. The CDR3 nucleotides are TGTGCCAGCAGCGGATGGACAGGCTACGAGCAGTACTTC. It codes for CASSGWTGYEQYF.

The chain combines TRBV18 with TRBJ2-7; D is undetermined. Trimming took off 3 bases at V and 6 bases at J, with 9 bases between the two ends. The CDR3 covers 12 residues. Per germline, CDR1 KGHSH and CDR2 LQKENI. In DNA form, the CDR3 reads TGTGCCAGCTCACCCCCAAACCGCGAGCAGTACTTC. The encoded protein is CASSPPNREQYF. The variable domain in full, completed from reference TRBV18 and TRBJ2-7, reads NAGVMQNPRHLVRRRGQEARLRCSPMKGHSHVYWYRQLPEEGLKFMVYLQKENIIDESGMPKERFSAEFPKEGPSILRIQQVVRGDSAAYFCASSPPNREQYFGPGTRLTVT.

CDR3: CASSYSRVGAATEAFF. As DNA, the CDR3 is TGTGCCAGCAGTTACTCAAGGGTCGGGGCGGCCACTGAAGCTTTCTTT. V gene TRBV6-5 combines with J gene TRBJ1-1, with D perhaps TRBD1 (5 bases). Trimming removed 0 bases from V and 4 bases from J, with 15 bases in between. Germline CDR1 MNHEY, CDR2 SVGAGI. This CDR3 has 16 amino acids.

The chain joins TRBV7-6 to TRBJ2-3; no reliable D call. The length of the CDR3 is 15 residues. CDR1 SGHVS and CDR2 FNYEAQ come from the germline V gene. The ends were cut back, 5 bases at V and 2 bases at J, with 14 bases in the middle. CDR3 amino acids: CASSPGPDHTDTQYF. In DNA, the CDR3 is TGTGCCAGCAGCCCCGGACCCGACCACACAGATACGCAGTATTTT.

The count of this clonotype is one. The chain has TRBV11-3 and TRBJ2-1; no clear D. V was clipped by 4 bases and J by 9 bases, with 13 bases between them. Germline lookup yields CDR1 SGHNT and CDR2 YENEEA. This CDR3 has 13 residues. CDR3 bases: TGTGCCAGCAGCTCAATCACCCAAACTGAGCAGTTCTTC. Translation gives CASSSITQTEQFF.

This clonotype was observed a handful of times. The gene calls are TRBV2 and TRBJ2-3; 10 bases are shared with TRBD2. Losses at the gene ends were 0 bases for V and 7 bases for J; bases not matched to a gene: 13. In germline, CDR1 is SNHLY, CDR2 FYNNEI. This CDR3 is 18 amino acids long. The CDR3 here is CASSEAGTSAVKKNTQYF. The CDR3 region has the DNA TGTGCCAGCAGTGAAGCTGGGACTAGCGCCGTGAAAAAGAATACGCAGTATTTT.

The V gene is TRBV7-9, the J gene TRBJ1-2; D remains unclear. Deletions cut 7 bases from V and 4 bases from J, with 19 bases between. Germline lookup yields CDR1 SEHNR and CDR2 FQNEAQ (reference sequence). The CDR3 runs 15 residues. Here the CDR3 DNA reads TGTGCCAGCACTCCTAATGGTCCGCAGGTCTATGGCTACACCTTC. Translated: CASTPNGPQVYGYTF.

The sample holds one count of this clonotype. This chain links TRBV9 with TRBJ1-4, with D possibly TRBD1 on 6 matching bases. The ends were cut back, 5 bases at V and 4 bases at J, with 18 bases in the middle. This CDR3 comprises 16 residues. CDR1 SGDLS and CDR2 YYNGEE come from the germline V gene. The DNA for the CDR3 is TGTGCCAGCAGTGCAGAACACACAGGGATTAATGAAAAACTGTTTTTT. Translating gives CASSAEHTGINEKLFF.

The CDR3 bases are TGCGCCAGCAGCTTGGATACGGGGGCCTACGAGCAGTACTTC. Its translation is CASSLDTGAYEQYF. The chain is built from TRBV5-1 and TRBJ2-5, with a tentative D call TRBD2 (6 bases). Gene TRBJ2-7 matches the end of the DNA better, so the J call may be wrong. Germline values: CDR1 SGHRS, CDR2 YFSETQ. The length of the CDR3 is 14 residues.

V is TRBV2 and J is TRBJ2-3; 9 nucleotides line up with TRBD2. V trimming: 6 bases; J trimming: 2 bases; junction bases outside the gene matches: 9. CDR3 size: 16 residues. Per germline, CDR1 SNHLY and CDR2 FYNNEI. Written as DNA, the CDR3 is TGTGCCAGCAGGGCGGGACTAGCACTTTACACAGATACGCAGTATTTT. This codes for CASRAGLALYTDTQYF.

The CDR3 loop is CASSLGTLAGGGETQYF. CDR3 coding DNA: TGTGCCAGCAGCCTTGGAACCTTAGCGGGAGGAGGAGAGACCCAGTACTTC. The chain employs TRBV12-3 or TRBV12-4 and TRBJ2-7, with 10 bases identical to TRBD2. The J call may be incorrect, as the DNA end agrees better with TRBJ2-5. The CDR3 spans 17 residues.

The rearrangement uses TRBV24-1 and TRBJ1-5; the D is unclear. Trimming took 3 bases from V and 0 from J, leaving 5 bases between them. The germline V gene has CDR1 KGHDR and CDR2 SFDVKD. The CDR3 consists of 14 residues. In DNA form, the CDR3 reads TGTGCCACCAGTGATCCTGATAGCAATCAGCCCCAGCATTTT. As protein: CATSDPDSNQPQHF.

V gene TRBV6-2 or TRBV6-3 combines with J gene TRBJ2-4; 10 bases are a match to TRBD2. The J call may be faulty, since TRBJ2-5 better matches the DNA end. The CDR3 runs 16 residues. Germline loops: CDR1 MNHEY, CDR2 SVGEGT. This CDR3 reads CASSATLAGEERTQYF. The CDR3 nucleotides read TGTGCCAGCAGTGCCACCCTAGCGGGGGAGGAGAGGACCCAGTACTTC.

About this clonotype: This sequence may be a read error, since a much larger clone differs from it by one base. The rearrangement links TRBV10-3 to TRBJ2-1, with TRBD2 matching over 11 bases. The CDR3 contains 14 residues. Per germline, CDR1 ENHRY and CDR2 SYGVKD. V lost 11 bases to trimming and J lost 9 bases; unmatched junction nucleotides: 12. CDR3 amino acids: CAVTGTSGGSEQFF. For the CDR3, the DNA is TGTGCCGTCACAGGAACTAGCGGGGGCTCTGAGCAGTTCTTC.

The J gene is TRBJ2-7, the V gene TRBV10-3, with D possibly called TRBD1 or TRBD2 (5 bases each). V was trimmed by 3 bases and J by 4 bases, leaving 7 bases between them. CDR1 is ENHRY, CDR2 SYGVKD, per germline. This CDR3 is 12 amino acids long. The CDR3 here is CAISDGAYEQYF. CDR3 bases: TGTGCCATCAGTGACGGGGCGTACGAGCAGTACTTC.

V and J are TRBV20-1 and TRBJ2-3; D may be TRBD2 (6 bases). Deletions cut 4 bases from V and 2 bases from J, with 13 bases between. The CDR3 consists of 14 residues. The germline gives CDR1 DFQATT, CDR2 SNEGSKA (reference sequence). The CDR3 sequence is CSAIRDSPTDTQYF. Here the CDR3 DNA reads TGCAGTGCTATCCGGGACTCTCCCACAGATACGCAGTATTTT.

The rearrangement links TRBV27 to TRBJ1-2; 7 bases match TRBD1. Trimming removed 4 bases from V and 6 bases from J; junction bases left unmatched: 17. Germline V gene sequence: CDR1 MNHEY, CDR2 SMNVEV (reference sequence). The CDR3 is 17 residues long. The CDR3: CASSSASTGQNPNGYTF. CDR3 nucleotide sequence: TGTGCCAGCAGTTCTGCCTCGACAGGGCAAAACCCTAATGGCTACACCTTC.

About this clonotype: An end of the junction does not agree with germline; a read error may underlie this. The V and J genes are TRBV20-1 and TRBJ2-3; D may be TRBD1 or TRBD2 (5 bases each). This CDR3 has 16 amino acids. Germline V lookup: CDR1 DFQATT, CDR2 SNEGSKA (reference sequence). CDR3 coding DNA: TGCAGTACTAGTCCCCGGGACCTTTCTAGCACAGATACGCAGTATTTT. Protein: CSTSPRDLSSTDTQYF.

J is TRBJ2-2 and V is TRBV28; no definite D call. Trimming cost V 2 bases and J 3 bases, with 4 bases left between them. The length of the CDR3 is 13 residues. Germline CDR1 MDHEN, CDR2 SYDVKM. The CDR3 protein is CASSLTYTGELFF. DNA of the CDR3: TGTGCCAGCAGTTTAACGTACACCGGGGAGCTGTTTTTT.

The chain links TRBV12-3 or TRBV12-4 to TRBJ1-2; D possibly corresponds to TRBD1 (5 bases). This CDR3 has 14 residues. The V end was cut by 4 bases, the J end by 7 bases, with 16 bases between. The CDR3 nucleotides read TGTGCCAGCAGTTCTGGGACCTTCGGGGGTGGCTACACCTTC. Its protein is CASSSGTFGGGYTF.